Presented here are 14 T cell receptor beta chains from one specimen sequenced in a study of blood T cell repertoires in COVID-19. Profiled with immunoSEQ multiplex PCR; TCRdb holds only in-frame clones, not every one. Among 300,000 to 350,000 clones listed, approximately 83% were seen once. Source material: PBMCs or T cells enriched from blood (not recorded which). The receptors stem from a man under 40 who had recovered from COVID-19.

V is TRBV5-5 and J is TRBJ2-3, with 10 bases aligning to TRBD2. Germline V gene lookup returns CDR1 SGHKS and CDR2 YYEKEE (reference sequence). V lost 2 bases to trimming and J lost 4 bases; unmatched junction nucleotides: 7. The CDR3 is made up of 16 amino acids. CDR3 region: CASSFLAGGLSDTQYF. DNA of the CDR3: TGTGCCAGCAGCTTTTTAGCGGGGGGTTTATCAGATACGCAGTATTTT.

This clone was found a few times. The rearrangement links TRBV6-1 to TRBJ1-2; 9 bases match TRBD1. The germline V gene has CDR1 MNHNS and CDR2 SASEGT. The length of the CDR3 is 16 residues. After removal of 3 bases from V and 5 bases from J, the junction contained 10 bases not matched to a gene. The CDR3 sequence: CASSDRTGTGLYGYTF. In DNA form, the CDR3 reads TGTGCCAGCAGTGATCGGACCGGGACAGGGTTATATGGCTACACCTTC.

A few counts support this clone. V is TRBV4-2 and J is TRBJ2-5; TRBD2 matches 14 bases. This CDR3 region has 19 residues. CDR1 LGHNA and CDR2 YNFKEQ come from the germline V gene. The V segment lost 0 bases and the J segment 2 bases; nucleotides outside the gene matches: 8. The CDR3 DNA follows: TGTGCCAGCAGCCAAGAAGCGACTAGCGGGGGGGCCCTTCAAGAGACCCAGTACTTC. This translates into CASSQEATSGGALQETQYF.

A few counts support this clone. The chain recombines TRBV30 with TRBJ2-1, with D possibly being TRBD1 (5 bases). Germline loops: CDR1 GTSNPN, CDR2 SVGIG (reference sequence). This CDR3 is built from 12 residues. Trimming took off 3 bases at V and 10 bases at J, with 13 bases between the two ends. CDR3 nucleotides: TGTGCCTGGAGGCCATACCAGGGCGAGCAGTTCTTC. This translates into CAWRPYQGEQFF.

The chain is built from TRBV7-3 and TRBJ2-5; no clear D. The CDR3 covers 13 residues. The germline gives CDR1 SGHTA, CDR2 FQGTGA. Trimming cost V 0 bases and J 2 bases, with 4 bases left between them. The CDR3 nucleotides are TGTGCCAGCAGCTTAACAGAGCAAGAGACCCAGTACTTC. Protein product: CASSLTEQETQYF.

V gene TRBV6-6 combines with J gene TRBJ1-5; 9 bases agree with TRBD1. V lost 4 bases to trimming and J lost 2 bases; unmatched junction nucleotides: 3. Germline CDR1 reads MNHNY; CDR2 reads SVGAGI (reference sequence). The CDR3 extends over 15 amino acids. The CDR3 sequence is CASSFRTGGNQPQHF. The CDR3 DNA reads TGTGCCAGCAGTTTCCGGACAGGGGGCAATCAGCCCCAGCATTTT.

This sequence joins TRBV7-2 and TRBJ2-3, with D perhaps TRBD2 (5 bases). Germline CDR1 reads SGHTA; CDR2 reads FQGNSA. V was clipped by 0 bases and J by 0 bases, with 16 bases between them. This CDR3 has 18 amino acids. The CDR3 loop is CASSLAGLASSSTDTQYF. The CDR3 bases are TGTGCCAGCAGCTTAGCAGGGCTAGCCTCAAGTAGCACAGATACGCAGTATTTT.

The chain carries TRBV19 and TRBJ2-7; the D gene is possibly TRBD2 (5 bases). The germline gives CDR1 LNHDA, CDR2 SQIVND (reference sequence). V lost 6 bases, J lost 0 bases, and 18 bases lay in between. CDR3 length: 16 residues. This CDR3 is CASSPNRRALSYEQYF. The CDR3 DNA reads TGTGCCAGTAGCCCCAATCGGCGGGCCCTCTCCTACGAGCAGTACTTC.

Comment on this clone: Other DNA sequences in the sample encode the same CDR3. This chain joins TRBV11-3 and TRBJ1-1; D may be TRBD1 (5 bases). V was pared by 5 bases and J by 1 base, with 8 bases between. CDR1 is SGHNT, CDR2 YENEEA, per germline. The CDR3 loop spans 13 amino acids. The CDR3 protein is CASSRQGNTEAFF. For the CDR3, the DNA is TGTGCCAGCAGCCGTCAGGGGAACACTGAAGCTTTCTTT.

The V gene is TRBV5-1, the J gene TRBJ2-3; a weak D match, TRBD2 (6 bases). The V gene's germline CDR1 is SGHRS and CDR2 YFSETQ. The CDR3 loop spans 15 amino acids. Between the trimmed V and J ends, which lost 6 bases and 0 bases, there was a span of 14 bases. Written as DNA, the CDR3 is TGCGCCAGCACCCAGCGGGCACATAGCACAGATACGCAGTATTTT. It specifies CASTQRAHSTDTQYF.

The chain combines TRBV11-1 with TRBJ2-6; TRBD1 aligns across 8 bases. Germline V gene lookup returns CDR1 SGHAT and CDR2 FQDESV (reference sequence). This CDR3 is 16 amino acids long. With V trimmed by 5 bases and J by 2 bases, 5 bases remained unmatched. CDR3 sequence reads: CASSPKTGAGANVLTF. As DNA, the CDR3 is TGTGCCAGCAGCCCAAAGACAGGGGCTGGGGCCAACGTCCTGACTTTC.

The table lists this clone with a few counts. The V and J genes are TRBV4-3 and TRBJ1-5; tentative D call: TRBD1 (5 bases). V lost 0 bases and J 8 bases, leaving 8 bases between the germline ends. The germline CDR1 and CDR2 sequences are LGHNA and YSLEER. CDR3 size: 13 residues. The CDR3 coding sequence is TGCGCCAGCAGCCAAGATCAACAGGAGCCCCAGCATTTT. Its protein is CASSQDQQEPQHF.

The chain carries TRBV11-3 and TRBJ2-3; D may be TRBD2 (6 bases). CDR1 SGHNT and CDR2 YENEEA come from the germline V gene. This CDR3 has 17 residues. V gave up 2 bases and J gave up 2 bases, with 17 bases separating them. This CDR3 reads CASSLTGAGSSTDTQYF. DNA for the CDR3: TGTGCCAGCAGCTTAACGGGCGCGGGGTCATCCACAGATACGCAGTATTTT.

This clone appeared a few times. V usage is TRBV5-1 and J usage is TRBJ1-4; D call uncertain. Germline V gene data show CDR1 as SGHRS and CDR2 as YFSETQ. The germline V and J ends were trimmed by 3 bases and 5 bases, with 14 bases remaining between them. CDR3 size: 15 residues. As DNA, the CDR3 is TGCGCCAGCAGCTGGCGGGGAGCGAGGAATGAAAAACTGTTTTTT. It specifies CASSWRGARNEKLFF.